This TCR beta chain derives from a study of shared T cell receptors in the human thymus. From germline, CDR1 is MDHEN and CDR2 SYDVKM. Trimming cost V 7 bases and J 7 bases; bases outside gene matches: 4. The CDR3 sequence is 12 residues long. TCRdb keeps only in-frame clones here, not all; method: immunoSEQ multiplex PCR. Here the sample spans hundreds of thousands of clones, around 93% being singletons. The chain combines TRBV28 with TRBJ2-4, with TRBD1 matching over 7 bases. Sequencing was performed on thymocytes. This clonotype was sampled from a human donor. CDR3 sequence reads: CASTRQGNIQYF. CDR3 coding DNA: TGTGCCAGCACAAGACAGGGCAACATTCAGTACTTC.